The 18 T cell receptor beta chains listed next were all sequenced from one sample in a study of blood T cell repertoires in COVID-19. Generated by immunoSEQ multiplex PCR, the TCRdb table keeps only in-frame clones and is missing some. Here the sample spans 130,000 to 150,000 clones, about 79% being singletons. What was sequenced was peripheral blood. The source is a woman aged 80 or over with acute or convalescent COVID-19.

The rearrangement uses TRBV5-1 and TRBJ2-2; TRBD1 aligns across 8 bases. The CDR3 is made up of 16 amino acids. Germline assignment: CDR1 SGHRS and CDR2 YFSETQ. V was pared by 2 bases and J by 4 bases, with 7 bases of the junction left unmatched. Written as DNA, the CDR3 is TGCGCCAGCAGCTTCGCTGACAGGGGCTTCACCGGGGAGCTGTTTTTT. Translated: CASSFADRGFTGELFF.

This chain joins TRBV20-1 and TRBJ2-3; 9 positions agree with TRBD1. This CDR3 comprises 15 residues. Unmatched junction bases numbered 7, after V lost 3 bases and J lost 3 bases. Germline lookup yields CDR1 DFQATT and CDR2 SNEGSKA (reference sequence). The CDR3 sequence is CSASGTGSITDTQYF. The CDR3 nucleotides are TGCAGTGCTAGTGGGACAGGGAGCATTACAGATACGCAGTATTTT.

The gene calls are TRBV5-1 and TRBJ2-7, with 8 bases aligning to TRBD1. Germline CDR1 and CDR2: SGHRS and YFSETQ. The junction had 11 bases not matched to a gene; V was cut back by 4 bases and J by 2 bases. The CDR3 extends over 16 amino acids. The CDR3 nucleotides are TGCGCCAGCAGCCTACCGTTTGGGACAGGAGCCTACGAGCAGTACTTC. Its protein product is CASSLPFGTGAYEQYF. The variable domain in full, with the rest retrieved from reference TRBV5-1 and TRBJ2-7, is KAGVTQTPRYLIKTRGQQVTLSCSPISGHRSVSWYQQTPGQGLQFLFEYFSETQRNKGNFPGRFSGRQFSNSRSEMNVSTLELGDSALYLCASSLPFGTGAYEQYFGPGTRLTVT.

The V gene is TRBV7-2, the J gene TRBJ2-3, with D unclear. Trimming shortened V by 1 base and J by 2 bases, and 13 bases separated the two germline ends. The length of the CDR3 is 16 residues. Germline V gene data show CDR1 as SGHTA and CDR2 as FQGNSA. CDR3 nucleotide sequence: TGTGCCAGCAGCTTAGGTCCGCTAGTCAACACAGATACGCAGTATTTT. Amino acids: CASSLGPLVNTDTQYF.

In this sample, this clone turned up once. Other DNA sequences from this sample encode an identical CDR3 as well. The gene calls are TRBV6-4 and TRBJ1-1; 7 bases fit TRBD1. J gave up 2 bases and V 6 bases, and 3 bases lay outside the gene matches. Germline loops: CDR1 MRHNA, CDR2 SNTAGT. The length of the CDR3 is 13 residues. The CDR3 here is CASRRQGNTEAFF. In DNA form, the CDR3 reads TGTGCCAGCAGACGACAGGGAAACACTGAAGCTTTCTTT.

This clone was seen only once. The chain couples TRBV18 to TRBJ2-7; 8 nucleotides align to TRBD1. Unmatched junction bases numbered 11, after V lost 3 bases and J lost 7 bases. Germline assignment: CDR1 KGHSH and CDR2 LQKENI. The length of the CDR3 is 15 residues. The CDR3 sequence is CASSPSSGQGIEQYF. The CDR3 DNA sequence: TGTGCCAGCTCACCCTCAAGCGGACAGGGTATTGAGCAGTACTTC. Looking up the rest from reference TRBV18 and TRBJ2-7 gives the full variable domain: NAGVMQNPRHLVRRRGQEARLRCSPMKGHSHVYWYRQLPEEGLKFMVYLQKENIIDESGMPKERFSAEFPKEGPSILRIQQVVRGDSAAYFCASSPSSGQGIEQYFGPGTRLTVT.

This chain uses TRBV6-5 with TRBJ1-5; D possibly corresponds to TRBD1 (6 bases). The V gene's germline CDR1 is MNHEY and CDR2 SVGAGI. The CDR3 contains 14 residues. V was cut by 6 bases and J by 3 bases, with 12 bases left in between. CDR3 residues: CASRQTGNNQPQHF. CDR3 coding DNA: TGTGCCAGCAGGCAAACAGGGAACAATCAGCCCCAGCATTTT.

The rearrangement joins TRBV4-1 to TRBJ1-4; D might be TRBD1 (5 bases). The CDR3 spans 16 residues. The V gene's germline CDR1 is MGHRA and CDR2 YSYEKL. The V end lost 1 base, the J end lost 2 bases, and 11 bases lay between the germline ends. CDR3 sequence: CASSQVGSGTNEKLFF. In DNA form, the CDR3 reads TGCGCCAGCAGCCAAGTTGGTTCAGGGACTAATGAAAAACTGTTTTTT.

V is TRBV6-2 or TRBV6-3 and J is TRBJ2-2; TRBD2 agrees at 12 bases. This CDR3 has 18 residues. V shed 0 bases, J shed 2 bases, and the junction held 4 bases outside the gene matches. Germline loops: CDR1 MNHEY, CDR2 SVGEGT. For the CDR3, the DNA is TGTGCCAGCAGTTACTCGACTAGCGGGGGCGGAAACACCGGGGAGCTGTTTTTT. Residues: CASSYSTSGGGNTGELFF.

The rearrangement joins TRBV3-1 (or the pseudogene TRBV3-2) to TRBJ2-7, with TRBD2 matching 13 bases. The germline gives CDR1 LGHDT, CDR2 YNNKEL (reference sequence). The V and J ends lost 4 bases and 2 bases, in that order; junction bases with no gene match: 2. The CDR3 consists of 15 residues. The CDR3 coding sequence is TGTGCCAGCAGCCCTACTAGCGGGGGGGCCTACGAGCAGTACTTC. As protein: CASSPTSGGAYEQYF.

This clone has more than one count but fewer than ten. The V and J genes are TRBV5-1 and TRBJ1-4; D might be TRBD1 (6 bases). The CDR3 is 14 amino acids. Deletions cut 0 bases from V and 6 bases from J, with 9 bases between. Germline CDR1 reads SGHRS; CDR2 reads YFSETQ. CDR3 coding DNA: TGCGCCAGCAGCTTGGAAACAGGGTATGAAAAACTGTTTTTT. Translation: CASSLETGYEKLFF.

The genes are TRBV29-1 and TRBJ1-2; D ambiguous. Trimming took 3 bases from V and 3 from J, leaving 17 bases between them. Germline values: CDR1 SQVTM, CDR2 ANQGSEA. The length of the CDR3 is 15 residues. CDR3 region: CSVDHLETNYYGYTF. CDR3 DNA sequence: TGCAGCGTTGATCATCTGGAGACCAACTACTATGGCTACACCTTC.

In nucleotides, the CDR3 is TGTGCCAGCAGCTTATTAGGGGGTGTCGCCGGGGAGCTGTTTTTT. Translated, it gives CASSLLGGVAGELFF. This chain links TRBV11-3 with TRBJ2-2, with a weak D call TRBD1 (6 bases). The CDR3 consists of 15 residues. V was clipped by 2 bases and J by 6 bases, with 13 bases between them. The germline V gene encodes CDR1 SGHNT and CDR2 YENEEA.

This rearrangement joins TRBV7-8 to TRBJ2-2; weak D call: TRBD1 (5 bases). CDR1 and CDR2 (germline): SGHVS, FQNEAQ. The CDR3 runs 16 residues. V lost 1 base and J lost 1, with 10 bases in between. The CDR3 protein is CASSLVLGRNTGELFF. The CDR3 nucleotides are TGTGCCAGCAGCTTAGTACTGGGGCGGAACACCGGGGAGCTGTTTTTT.

The chain recombines TRBV7-3 with TRBJ2-2; D is unresolved. Germline-derived CDR1 and CDR2 are SGHTA and FQGTGA. With 5 bases removed from V and 4 bases from J, the gap between germline ends came to 20 bases. This CDR3 is built from 17 residues. CDR3 bases: TGTGCCAGCAGCCCTACGGCCACGAGGAGAACCACCGGGGAGCTGTTTTTT. Protein sequence: CASSPTATRRTTGELFF.

This clone showed up just once. The rearrangement joins TRBV19 to TRBJ1-4; maybe TRBD1 (5 bases). The germline V gene encodes CDR1 LNHDA and CDR2 SQIVND (reference sequence). V was clipped by 5 bases and J by 4 bases, with 11 bases between them. The CDR3 spans 14 residues. This CDR3 is CASSLAQVNEKLFF. CDR3 nucleotides: TGTGCCAGTAGTCTGGCACAGGTTAATGAAAAACTGTTTTTT. Using reference TRBV19 and TRBJ1-4 for the parts outside the CDR3, the full variable domain is DGGITQSPKYLFRKEGQNVTLSCEQNLNHDAMYWYRQDPGQGLRLIYYSQIVNDFQKGDIAEGYSVSREKKESFPLTVTSAQKNPTAFYLCASSLAQVNEKLFFGSGTQLSVL.

The chain employs TRBV6-5 and TRBJ1-2, with D perhaps matching TRBD1 (6 bases). Germline CDR1 is MNHEY and CDR2 is SVGAGI. V lost 5 bases and J lost 2, with 12 bases in between. This CDR3 spans 14 amino acids. In nucleotides, the CDR3 is TGTGCCAGCAGTCGGACAGTGCCGAACTATGGCTACACCTTC. It translates to CASSRTVPNYGYTF.

This clone was observed once. V and J are TRBV7-3 and TRBJ2-2; TRBD1 aligns across 10 bases. The length of the CDR3 is 17 residues. Germline CDR1 reads SGHTA; CDR2 reads FQGTGA. V shed 2 bases, J shed 5 bases, and the junction held 8 bases outside the gene matches. The CDR3 region is CASSLSRQGAVTGELFF. The CDR3 nucleotides read TGTGCCAGCAGCTTATCGAGACAGGGGGCGGTGACCGGGGAGCTGTTTTTT.